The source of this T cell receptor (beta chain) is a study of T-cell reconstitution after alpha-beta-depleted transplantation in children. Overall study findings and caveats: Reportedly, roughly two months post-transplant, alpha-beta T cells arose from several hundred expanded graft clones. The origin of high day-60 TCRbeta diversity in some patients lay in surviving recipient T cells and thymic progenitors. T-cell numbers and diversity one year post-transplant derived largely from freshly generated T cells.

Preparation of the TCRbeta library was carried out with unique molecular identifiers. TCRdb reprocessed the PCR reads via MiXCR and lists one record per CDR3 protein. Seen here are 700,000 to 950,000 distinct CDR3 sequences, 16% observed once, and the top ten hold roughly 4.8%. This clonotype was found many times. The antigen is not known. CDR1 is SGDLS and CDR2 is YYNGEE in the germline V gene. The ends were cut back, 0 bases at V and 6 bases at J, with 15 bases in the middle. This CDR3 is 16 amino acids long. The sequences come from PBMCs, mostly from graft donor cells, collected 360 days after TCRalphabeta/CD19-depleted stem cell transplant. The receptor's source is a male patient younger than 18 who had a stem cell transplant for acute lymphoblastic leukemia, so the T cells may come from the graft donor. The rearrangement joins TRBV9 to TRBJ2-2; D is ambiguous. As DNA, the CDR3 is TGTGCCAGCAGCGTAGATACGGGCACAGCAGCCGGGGAGCTGTTTTTT. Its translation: CASSVDTGTAAGELFF.